These 29 T cell receptor beta chains originate from one sample sequenced in a study of T cell repertoires in cytomegalovirus infection. MiXCR was run by TCRdb on the reads, yielding one entry per CDR3 protein. The sample lists a few hundred thousand distinct CDR3 sequences, roughly 43% seen once, with about half in the top ten. These receptors' antigens are unknown. The specimen was cultured PBMCs, collected from culture after CMV antigen stimulation. The receptors were gathered from a human donor in good health (CMV status not recorded). Some clones in this sample may be carry-over from other donors' samples.

This clonotype was counted a few times. V usage is TRBV6-1 and J usage is TRBJ1-6, with TRBD1 matching 9 bases. J gave up 10 bases and V 4 bases, and 8 bases lay outside the gene matches. The length of the CDR3 is 15 residues. Per the germline V gene, CDR1 is MNHNS and CDR2 is SASEGT. DNA for the CDR3: TGTGCCAGCAGTGGAACAGGGGGCCTTCCATCACCCCTCCACTTT. Its protein product is CASSGTGGLPSPLHF.

V gene TRBV7-3 combines with J gene TRBJ2-1; 7 bases align to TRBD1. Trimming removed 5 bases from V and 6 bases from J; junction bases left unmatched: 7. The germline V gene has CDR1 SGHTA and CDR2 FQGTGA. This CDR3 is built from 14 residues. CDR3 DNA: TGTGCCAGCAGCCCGCCAGGACAGGCCAATGAGCAGTTCTTC. The encoded protein is CASSPPGQANEQFF.

The genes are TRBV9 and TRBJ2-7; D is perhaps TRBD1 (6 bases). V lost 3 bases and J 0 bases, leaving 16 bases between the germline ends. The germline V gene encodes CDR1 SGDLS and CDR2 YYNGEE. The CDR3 consists of 16 residues. CDR3 coding DNA: TGTGCCAGCAGCGGGGATGGACAGCCTAGCTCCTACGAGCAGTACTTC. It is translated as CASSGDGQPSSYEQYF.

As concerns this clonotype: An end of the junction does not agree with germline; a read error may underlie this. This sequence joins TRBV7-6 and TRBJ2-7, with D perhaps matching TRBD2 (5 bases). Per germline, CDR1 SGHVS and CDR2 FNYEAQ. CDR3 length: 12 residues. DNA for the CDR3: TGTGCCAGCAGCTTAGTGGGAGCAGATTGGGCTTTC. The encoded protein is CASSLVGADWAF.

The rearrangement uses TRBV4-1 and TRBJ2-7; TRBD2 matches at 8 bases. This CDR3 has 19 residues. Germline CDR1 MGHRA, CDR2 YSYEKL. V gave up 0 bases and J gave up 2 bases; unmatched junction bases: 15. CDR3 in DNA: TGCGCCAGCAGCCAAGATCCCTTGAGGAACGGACTAGCTCCCTACGAGCAGTACTTC. It translates to CASSQDPLRNGLAPYEQYF.

The chain recombines TRBV5-1 with TRBJ2-5; D gene uncertain. CDR3 length: 13 residues. The V end lost 8 bases, the J end lost 2 bases, and 13 bases lay between the germline ends. The V gene's germline CDR1 is SGHRS and CDR2 YFSETQ. Here the CDR3 reads CASTTTGQETQYF. CDR3 sequence (DNA): TGCGCCAGTACAACCACTGGACAAGAGACCCAGTACTTC.

The genes are TRBV10-3 and TRBJ2-7; D gene uncertain. The CDR3 runs 13 residues. CDR1 is ENHRY, CDR2 SYGVKD, per germline. V was cut by 4 bases and J by 0 bases, with 7 bases left in between. CDR3 loop: CAISADTSYEQYF. The DNA of the CDR3 is TGTGCCATCAGTGCTGACACCTCCTACGAGCAGTACTTC.

This rearrangement joins TRBV12-3 or TRBV12-4 to TRBJ2-5, with D unclear. Trimming took off 3 bases at V and 1 base at J, with 9 bases between the two ends. This CDR3 has 14 amino acids. CDR3 sequence (DNA): TGTGCCAGCAGTTTTGGGCCTACCCAAGAGACCCAGTACTTC. It encodes CASSFGPTQETQYF.

At least ten counts were recorded for this clonotype. V usage is TRBV7-2 and J usage is TRBJ2-5; possibly TRBD2 for D (6 bases). Germline CDR1 and CDR2: SGHTA and FQGNSA. The CDR3 spans 15 residues. Trimming pared 1 base from V and 5 bases from J, leaving 14 bases between. The CDR3 bases are TGTGCCAGCAGCTTAGGTGGGAGGTCGGAGGAGACCCAGTACTTC. It codes for CASSLGGRSEETQYF. The complete variable domain, with remaining parts taken from reference TRBV7-2 and TRBJ2-5, reads GAGVSQSPSNKVTEKGKDVELRCDPISGHTALYWYRQSLGQGLEFLIYFQGNSAPDKSGLPSDRFSAERTGGSVSTLTIQRTQQEDSAVYLCASSLGGRSEETQYFGPGTRLLVL.

The chain carries TRBV7-2 and TRBJ1-1; D gene unclear. Germline V lookup: CDR1 SGHTA, CDR2 FQGNSA. V was clipped by 4 bases and J by 1 base, with 16 bases between them. The CDR3 totals 16 residues. Written as DNA, the CDR3 is TGTGCCAGCAGCTCCTCCCTCGCTTACCCGAACACTGAAGCTTTCTTT. It translates to CASSSSLAYPNTEAFF.

The V call is TRBV6-2 or TRBV6-3, the J call TRBJ2-1; no firm D call. The germline V gene has CDR1 MNHEY and CDR2 SVGEGT. Trimming pared 6 bases from V and 7 bases from J, leaving 19 bases between. This CDR3 comprises 15 residues. The DNA for the CDR3 is TGTGCCAGCAGCCGCCTCACTATGTCCTTAAATGAGCAGTTCTTC. It yields the protein CASSRLTMSLNEQFF.

The J gene is TRBJ1-5, the V gene TRBV10-3, with D hard to call. The CDR3 has 13 residues. Germline-derived CDR1 and CDR2 are ENHRY and SYGVKD. V lost 4 bases and J lost 6, with 10 bases in between. This CDR3 is CAISVKGTQPQHF. As DNA, the CDR3 is TGTGCCATCAGTGTGAAGGGCACTCAGCCCCAGCATTTT.

Comment on this clonotype: At one end the junction does not follow the germline gene, possibly because of a read error. This chain uses TRBV12-3 or TRBV12-4 with TRBJ2-3; TRBD2 might be the D (5 bases). The CDR3 is 12 amino acids. The CDR3 sequence: CASRGSTDMQYF. DNA of the CDR3: TGTGCCAGCAGAGGGAGCACAGATATGCAGTATTTT.

V is TRBV19 and J is TRBJ2-7, with TRBD2 as a possible D gene (6 bases). The CDR3 consists of 14 residues. CDR1 and CDR2 from the germline V gene are LNHDA and SQIVND (reference sequence). V gave up 4 bases and J gave up 0 bases, with 10 bases separating them. The CDR3 DNA reads TGTGCCAGTAGTAGCGTGGAGGGCTCCTACGAGCAGTACTTC. Its protein is CASSSVEGSYEQYF.

This clonotype was seen a handful of times. This chain connects TRBV7-2 to TRBJ2-5; tentative D call: TRBD1 (6 bases). The V end was cut by 2 bases, the J end by 5 bases, with 12 bases between. Germline V gene data show CDR1 as SGHTA and CDR2 as FQGNSA. This CDR3 has 14 residues. CDR3 region: CASSLIPRGETQYF. For the CDR3, the DNA is TGTGCCAGCAGCTTAATCCCCAGGGGCGAGACCCAGTACTTC.

CDR3: CASKTDSYEQYF. As DNA, the CDR3 is TGTGCCAGTAAAACGGACTCCTACGAGCAGTACTTC. The chain uses TRBV10-3 and TRBJ2-7; no clear D. The germline V and J ends were trimmed by 10 bases and 0 bases, with 10 bases remaining between them. Germline V lookup: CDR1 ENHRY, CDR2 SYGVKD. The CDR3 is 12 residues long.

The chain links TRBV12-3 or TRBV12-4 to TRBJ2-7, with D unresolved. The V and J ends lost 3 bases and 0 bases respectively, with 15 bases between them. The CDR3 totals 16 residues. CDR3 nucleotides: TGTGCCAGCAGTTTTGGTGGTTACCCGAGCTCCTACGAGCAGTACTTC. Its protein product is CASSFGGYPSSYEQYF.

This clonotype showed up just once. V gene TRBV5-4 combines with J gene TRBJ2-2, with 8 bases aligning to TRBD1. The CDR3 length is 16 residues. V gave up 3 bases and J gave up 0 bases; unmatched junction bases: 4. In germline, CDR1 is SGHNT, CDR2 YYREEE (reference sequence). As DNA, the CDR3 is TGTGCCAGCAGCTCGACACAGGGGGCGAACACCGGGGAGCTGTTTTTT. It is translated as CASSSTQGANTGELFF.

The CDR3 bases are TGTGCCAGCAGCTTAACACGGCTGAATTCACCCCTCCACTTT. The encoded protein is CASSLTRLNSPLHF. V and J are TRBV11-2 and TRBJ1-6; no clear D. The CDR3 is made up of 14 amino acids. The V and J ends lost 2 bases and 7 bases respectively, with 9 bases between them. Germline CDR1 is SGHAT and CDR2 is FQNNGV.

The sample holds a few counts of this clonotype. The V gene is TRBV11-2, the J gene TRBJ2-3, with D uncertain. Germline V gives CDR1 SGHAT, CDR2 FQNNGV. The CDR3 extends over 20 amino acids. Trimming cost V 5 bases and J 1 base, with 28 bases left between them. The CDR3 region is CASSPRVQGGRPLGTDTQYF. CDR3 coding DNA: TGTGCCAGCAGCCCCCGGGTTCAAGGTGGTCGGCCTCTAGGCACAGATACGCAGTATTTT. Supplemented by reference TRBV11-2 and TRBJ2-3, the full variable domain reads EAGVAQSPRYKIIEKRQSVAFWCNPISGHATLYWYQQILGQGPKLLIQFQNNGVVDDSQLPKDRFSAERLKGVDSTLKIQPAKLEDSAVYLCASSPRVQGGRPLGTDTQYFGPGTRLTVL.

This rearrangement joins TRBV6-2 or TRBV6-3 to TRBJ2-7, with D possibly matching TRBD2 (6 bases). The CDR3 totals 13 residues. Germline V CDR1 and CDR2: MNHEY, SVGEGT. Trimming removed 2 bases at V and 6 bases at J, with 11 bases between. This CDR3 reads CASSYTTGGEQYF. CDR3 coding DNA: TGTGCCAGCAGTTACACCACCGGGGGCGAGCAGTACTTC.

DNA of the CDR3: TGTGCCAGCAGCTTGGGGATTACCTCCTACGAGCAGTACTTC. It is translated as CASSLGITSYEQYF. This rearrangement joins TRBV13 to TRBJ2-7; no definite D call. The V end was cut by 3 bases, the J end by 0 bases, with 9 bases between. The CDR3 covers 14 residues. Germline V gives CDR1 PRHDT, CDR2 FYEKMQ (reference sequence).

The sample holds a few counts of this clonotype. V gene TRBV5-5 combines with J gene TRBJ2-1; D gene ambiguous. V lost 0 bases, J lost 2 bases, and 12 bases lay in between. The CDR3 covers 16 residues. CDR1 is SGHKS and CDR2 is YYEKEE in the germline V gene (reference sequence). The CDR3 reads CASSLEGLGTYNEQFF. The CDR3 DNA reads as TGTGCCAGCAGCTTGGAAGGGTTGGGCACCTACAATGAGCAGTTCTTC.

Sample share makes this clonotype medium-sized. This chain uses TRBV7-7 with TRBJ2-3; TRBD2 agrees at 7 bases. J gave up 6 bases and V 8 bases, and 11 bases lay outside the gene matches. Germline V gives CDR1 SSHAT, CDR2 FNYEAQ (reference sequence). The CDR3 runs 14 residues. CDR3 in amino acids: CASAFGAGMDTQYF. The CDR3 region has the DNA TGTGCCAGCGCCTTTGGAGCGGGGATGGATACGCAGTATTTT. Full variable domain (remainder filled in from reference TRBV7-7 and TRBJ2-3): GAGVSQSPRYKVTKRGQDVTLRCDPISSHATLYWYQQALGQGPEFLTYFNYEAQPDKSGLPSDRFSAERPEGSISTLTIQRTEQRDSAMYRCASAFGAGMDTQYFGPGTRLTVL.

V usage is TRBV2 and J usage is TRBJ2-2; weak D call: TRBD2 (5 bases). The CDR3 contains 14 residues. Trimming took off 8 bases at V and 6 bases at J, with 16 bases between the two ends. In germline, CDR1 is SNHLY, CDR2 FYNNEI. The CDR3 loop is CASQPMGSSGELFF. CDR3 sequence (DNA): TGTGCCAGCCAACCCATGGGGAGTTCCGGGGAGCTGTTTTTT.

This clonotype was observed a few times. CDR3 sequence: CASSFQRLATQFSRAYEQYF. CDR3 DNA: TGTGCCAGCAGCTTTCAGAGACTAGCTACACAATTTTCCCGAGCCTACGAGCAGTACTTC. This chain links TRBV7-8 with TRBJ2-7; TRBD2 aligns across 7 bases. From germline, CDR1 is SGHVS and CDR2 FQNEAQ. V lost 3 bases and J lost 2; bases outside the gene matches: 22. This CDR3 comprises 20 residues.

This clonotype occurred once. The V gene is TRBV29-1, the J gene TRBJ2-2; D is perhaps TRBD2 (6 bases). In germline, CDR1 is SQVTM, CDR2 ANQGSEA. CDR3 length: 14 amino acids. Trimming took off 7 bases at V and 0 bases at J, with 12 bases between the two ends. The CDR3 protein is CSGGGAANTGELFF. The CDR3 region has the DNA TGCAGCGGGGGCGGGGCCGCGAACACCGGGGAGCTGTTTTTT.

This sequence joins TRBV6-6 and TRBJ1-4; D is ambiguous. This CDR3 comprises 15 residues. Trimming removed 5 bases at V and 8 bases at J, with 18 bases between. Per germline, CDR1 MNHNY and CDR2 SVGAGI (reference sequence). For the CDR3, the DNA is TGTGCCAGCAGTCCCGGACGGAACCTATACGAAAAACTGTTTTTT. Protein product: CASSPGRNLYEKLFF.

J is TRBJ1-5 and V is TRBV19; D is uncertain. This CDR3 comprises 15 residues. V dropped 5 bases and J dropped 0 bases, with 11 bases sitting between them. Looked up from germline, CDR1 is LNHDA and CDR2 is SQIVND (reference sequence). The CDR3 region has the DNA TGTGCCAGTAGTGTTTCGGGGAATAGCAATCAGCCCCAGCATTTT. Residues: CASSVSGNSNQPQHF.